Included here is one TCR beta chain sequence, with context. Its antigen is unknown. The junction shows a germline mismatch at one end, possibly a read error. Germline-derived CDR1 and CDR2 are SGHNT and YENEEA. The CDR3 is 12 amino acids. Every patient had mismatch repair deficiency by PCR or immunohistochemistry. The TCR-sequenced patients were a few responders to pembrolizumab. The data were produced by immunoSEQ multiplex PCR, yet TCRdb's version contains in-frame clones alone and is incomplete. The table lists roughly 50,000 clones, more than 75% of them singletons. These data come from a study of PD-1 blockade in mismatch repair-deficient tumors. Broader study findings: Tumor-resident clones, often absent from pretreatment blood, expanded after pembrolizumab and then contracted.

The source material was peripheral blood, sampled 4 weeks after starting pembrolizumab. The clonotype comes from an adult with mismatch repair-deficient cancer. This chain joins TRBV11-3 and TRBJ2-3; TRBD2 agrees at 8 bases. The DNA for the CDR3 is TGTGCCAGCAGCTTAACGGGAGGGCCCACCCATTTT. Amino acids: CASSLTGGPTHF.